Listed below are T cell receptor beta chains from one sample, sequenced in a study of shared clonotypes between healthy human individuals. Sequencing used immunoSEQ multiplex PCR; TCRdb keeps in-frame clones, though not all of them. This sample yields about 2.3 million clones, of which more than 80% are seen a single time; 0.35% to 0.5% belongs to the top ten. Sequencing input: naive CD4+ T cells from PBMCs. The receptor set was obtained from a man between 18 and 29 years old in good health. Some clones in this sample may be carry-over from other donors' samples. CDR3s include the opening cysteine and the closing phenylalanine or tryptophan. Fields, in order: V gene, D gene, clone size, J gene, CDR3 DNA, CDR3 protein. A D gene is named only where the DNA matches it firmly. For some rows the clone size is stated as once, few or many, or as a class when expanded; others skip it.

>TRBV29-1|.|.|TRBJ2-5
TGCAGCGCCGGGGGGGACGGACAGGTAACCCAGTACTTC
CSAGGDGQVTQYF
>TRBV5-1|.|once|TRBJ2-3
TGCGCCAGCAGCTTGGCTTCCGGGGCTAGCACAGATACGCAGTATTTT
CASSLASGASTDTQYF
>TRBV9|TRBD2|.|TRBJ2-1
TGTGCCAGCAGCGGGGGACTAGCGGAACCTCCCTACAATGAGCAGTTCTTC
CASSGGLAEPPYNEQFF
>TRBV6-5|.|few|TRBJ1-1
TGTGCCAGCAGGGGAGACGGCACTGAAGCTTTCTTT
CASRGDGTEAFF
>TRBV18|.|.|TRBJ1-2
TGTGCCAGCTCAGAGCAGGAAGGGTCTAACTATGGCTACACCTTC
CASSEQEGSNYGYTF
>TRBV6-5|.|.|TRBJ1-2
TGTGCCAGCAGTTCCCGGCCTCGGGGGGCTAACTATGGCTACACCTTC
CASSSRPRGANYGYTF
>TRBV5-1|TRBD1|once|TRBJ2-3
TGCGCCAGCAGCCCCCCGGGACAGGGGACGGCAGATACGCAGTATTTT
CASSPPGQGTADTQYF
>TRBV7-9|TRBD1|once|TRBJ1-6
TGTGCCAGCAACAGGGGGCTGAATTCACCCCTCCACTTT
CASNRGLNSPLHF
>TRBV29-1|.|.|TRBJ1-4
TGCAGCGTTGTAGGGAAGGGGGAACGAGAAAAACTGTTTTTT
CSVVGKGEREKLFF
>TRBV7-2|TRBD2|.|TRBJ2-3
TGTGCCAGCAGCTCCCGAGTTGGGACTATCACAGATACGCAGTATTTT
CASSSRVGTITDTQYF
>TRBV28|.|.|TRBJ1-2
TGTGCCAGCAGCCGGGGAGGGGAGGGCAGGATTGTGAGGACCTTC
CASSRGGEGRIVRTF
>TRBV5-4|TRBD1|.|TRBJ2-3
TGTGCCAGCAGCTTCCAACAGGGGGCGGATACGCAGTATTTT
CASSFQQGADTQYF
>TRBV18|TRBD1|.|TRBJ2-1
TGTGCCAGCTCACCAGGGACAGGGTCTGAGCAGTTCTTC
CASSPGTGSEQFF
>TRBV11-2|.|.|TRBJ2-3
TGTGCCAGCAGCTTTCTAGCCCCAGATACGCAGTATTTT
CASSFLAPDTQYF
>TRBV29-1|.|.|TRBJ1-1
TGCAGCGTTGGGGCCACGGACACTGAAGCTTTCTTT
CSVGATDTEAFF
>TRBV4-2|TRBD2|.|TRBJ2-7
TGTGCCAGCAGCCAGGCCGGTAGCGGGAGTTTCTACGAGCAGTACTTC
CASSQAGSGSFYEQYF
>TRBV19|.|.|TRBJ1-5
TGTGCCAGTACGCCGGGGCAGGGCAATCAGCCCCAGCATTTT
CASTPGQGNQPQHF
>TRBV5-1|.|.|TRBJ2-2
TGCGCCAGCAGCTTGGGGTCCGGGAGCACCGGGGAGCTGTTTTTT
CASSLGSGSTGELFF
>TRBV7-9|.|.|TRBJ2-7
TGTGCCAGCAGCTTTGGGGGGGACAGCTCCTACGAGCAGTACTTC
CASSFGGDSSYEQYF
>TRBV7-4|.|.|TRBJ2-7
TGTGCCAGCAGCTCAAGGGCAGGGTCCGAGCAGTACTTC
CASSSRAGSEQYF
>TRBV9|.|.|TRBJ1-2
TGTGCCAGCTCCGGACCTAAGCATGGCTACACCTTC
CASSGPKHGYTF
>TRBV5-4|TRBD2|.|TRBJ2-3
TGTGCCAGCAGCGAAGCGGGGGCGGATACGCAGTATTTT
CASSEAGADTQYF
>TRBV19|.|.|TRBJ2-7
TGTGCCAGTAGTATTTCGCCCAGGGACCACGAGCAGTACTTC
CASSISPRDHEQYF
>TRBV5-1|TRBD2|.|TRBJ2-4
TGCGCCAGCAGACGGACTAGCGGGACACATTCAACCAACATTCAGTACTTC
CASRRTSGTHSTNIQYF
>TRBV19|.|.|TRBJ1-5
TGTGCCAGTAGAGGGTGGGGAGATCGGGGCAATCAGCCCCAGCATTTT
CASRGWGDRGNQPQHF
>TRBV28|.|.|TRBJ2-7
TGTGCCAGCAGTTCCCCTGGATACGAGCAGTACTTC
CASSSPGYEQYF
>TRBV7-9|.|.|TRBJ2-3
TGTGCCAGCAGCTTATACAGCACAGATACGCAGTATTTT
CASSLYSTDTQYF
>TRBV7-6|.|.|TRBJ1-3
TGTGCCAGCAGCCCGAGAGGGGAAAACACCATATATTTT
CASSPRGENTIYF
>TRBV4-1|TRBD1|.|TRBJ1-4
TGCGCCAGCAGCCAAGGGACCACAGGGGGCTATGAAAAACTGTTTTTT
CASSQGTTGGYEKLFF
>TRBV7-9|.|.|TRBJ2-1
TGTGCCAGCAGCTTATTGGCTAGCGAGGGCGATGAGCAGTTCTTC
CASSLLASEGDEQFF
>TRBV5-1|TRBD2|.|TRBJ2-7
TGCGCCAGCAGCTTGGATCGACTAGCGGCCTCCTACGAGCAGTACTTC
CASSLDRLAASYEQYF
>TRBV28|TRBD2|.|TRBJ2-2
TGTGCCAGCTATAGGACTAGCGGGAGCTCGGGCACCGGGGAGCTGTTTTTT
CASYRTSGSSGTGELFF
>TRBV11-3|.|.|TRBJ2-7
TGTGCCAGCAGCTTAACGTCTAGTGAAGCATACGAGCAGTACTTC
CASSLTSSEAYEQYF
>TRBV4-3|TRBD2|.|TRBJ2-1
TGCGCCAGCAGCCAAGTCCTAGCGGGAGGTCCCTACAATGAGCAGTTCTTC
CASSQVLAGGPYNEQFF
>TRBV28|TRBD1|.|TRBJ2-7
TGTGCCAGCGGACAGGCGAACGAGCAGTACTTC
CASGQANEQYF
>TRBV4-3|TRBD2|.|TRBJ2-1
TGCGCCAGCAGCCATCTAGCGGTCAGCTCCTACAATGAGCAGTTCTTC
CASSHLAVSSYNEQFF
>TRBV6-5|TRBD1|.|TRBJ2-7
TGTGCCAGCACCCGACAGGGGAATCTTCACGAGCAGTACTTC
CASTRQGNLHEQYF
>TRBV28|TRBD1|.|TRBJ2-1
TGTGCCAGCAGTTCGGGGACAGCGGACAATGAGCAGTTCTTC
CASSSGTADNEQFF
>TRBV7-6|TRBD2|.|TRBJ2-7
TGTGCCAGCAGCCCCCGGTCGGCGGGAGGGCCCTACGAGCAGTACTTC
CASSPRSAGGPYEQYF
>TRBV6-6|.|.|TRBJ2-7
TGTGCCAGCAGTTACCCGACTAGTACAAGCGAGCAGTACTTC
CASSYPTSTSEQYF
>TRBV7-2|.|.|TRBJ1-5
TGTGCCAGCAGCCTGGACAGAAATCAGCCCCAGCATTTT
CASSLDRNQPQHF
>TRBV7-3|TRBD2|.|TRBJ2-7
TGTGCCAGCAGCCAAAGCGGGGCCAGCTCCTACGAGCAGTACTTC
CASSQSGASSYEQYF
>TRBV2|.|.|TRBJ2-7
TGTGCCAGCAGGTTATCCAGAGAACGTTACGAGCAGTACTTC
CASRLSRERYEQYF